This entry features one TCR beta chain sequence. Its antigen is not identified. Germline-derived CDR1 and CDR2 are LGHDT and YNNKEL (reference sequence). The CDR3 runs to 14 residues. This sample stems from a study of monozygotic twins with inflammatory bowel disease. Notes on the study in general: Healthy twins shared more clonotypes with others than IBD patients, most markedly active ones.

TCRdb re-called the 5' RACE reads; every CDR3 protein appears as one record, without DNA. This repertoire comprises some 190,000 distinct CDR3 sequences; its ten largest clones make up 7.5% to 9.5%. This chain links TRBV3-1 with TRBJ1-1. The material sequenced was blood. The TCR comes from a human donor with ulcerative colitis or Crohn's disease, or a healthy co-twin of an affected twin (not recorded which). CDR3 residues: CASSQETLNTEAFF. The complete variable domain, with remaining parts taken from reference TRBV3-1 and TRBJ1-1, reads DTAVSQTPKYLVTQMGNDKSIKCEQNLGHDTMYWYKQDSKKFLKIMFSYNNKELIINETVPNRFSPKSPDKAHLNLHINSLELGDSAVYFCASSQETLNTEAFFGQGTRLTVV.